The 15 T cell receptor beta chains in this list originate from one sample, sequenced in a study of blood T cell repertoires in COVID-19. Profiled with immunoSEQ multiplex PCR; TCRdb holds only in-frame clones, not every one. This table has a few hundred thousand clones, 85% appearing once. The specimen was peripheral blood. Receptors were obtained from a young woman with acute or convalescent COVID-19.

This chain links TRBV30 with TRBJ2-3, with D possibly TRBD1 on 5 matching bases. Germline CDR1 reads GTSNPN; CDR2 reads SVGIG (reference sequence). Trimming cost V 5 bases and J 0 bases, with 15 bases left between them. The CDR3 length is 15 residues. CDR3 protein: CAWGSKDTSTDTQYF. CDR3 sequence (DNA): TGTGCCTGGGGAAGTAAGGACACTAGCACAGATACGCAGTATTTT.

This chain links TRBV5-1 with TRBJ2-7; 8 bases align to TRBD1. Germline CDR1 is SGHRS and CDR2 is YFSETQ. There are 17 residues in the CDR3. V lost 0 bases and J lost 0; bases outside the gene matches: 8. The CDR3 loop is CASSLGPGQAFSYEQYF. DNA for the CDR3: TGCGCCAGCAGCTTGGGCCCGGGACAGGCCTTCTCCTACGAGCAGTACTTC.

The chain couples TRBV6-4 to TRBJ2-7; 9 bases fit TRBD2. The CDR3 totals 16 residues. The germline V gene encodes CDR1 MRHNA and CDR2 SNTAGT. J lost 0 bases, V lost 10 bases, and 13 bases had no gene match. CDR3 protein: CATEPGLALPSYEQYF. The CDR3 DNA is TGTGCCACCGAACCGGGACTAGCTTTACCCTCCTACGAGCAGTACTTC.

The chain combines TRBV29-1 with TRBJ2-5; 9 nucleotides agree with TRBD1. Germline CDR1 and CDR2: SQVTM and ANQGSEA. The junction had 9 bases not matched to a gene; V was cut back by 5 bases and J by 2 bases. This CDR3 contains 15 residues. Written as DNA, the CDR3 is TGCAGCGTTAAGACGGGACAGGGAAAGCAAGAGACCCAGTACTTC. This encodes CSVKTGQGKQETQYF. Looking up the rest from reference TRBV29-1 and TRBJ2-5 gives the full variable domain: SAVISQKPSRDICQRGTSLTIQCQVDSQVTMMFWYRQQPGQSLTLIATANQGSEATYESGFVIDKFPISRPNLTFSTLTVSNMSPEDSSIYLCSVKTGQGKQETQYFGPGTRLLVL.

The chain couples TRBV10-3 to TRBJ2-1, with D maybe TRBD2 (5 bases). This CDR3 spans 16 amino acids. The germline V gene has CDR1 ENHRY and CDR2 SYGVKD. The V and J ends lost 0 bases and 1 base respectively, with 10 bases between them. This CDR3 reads CAISESEGRSYNEQFF. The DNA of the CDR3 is TGTGCCATCAGTGAGTCAGAGGGTAGATCCTACAATGAGCAGTTCTTC.

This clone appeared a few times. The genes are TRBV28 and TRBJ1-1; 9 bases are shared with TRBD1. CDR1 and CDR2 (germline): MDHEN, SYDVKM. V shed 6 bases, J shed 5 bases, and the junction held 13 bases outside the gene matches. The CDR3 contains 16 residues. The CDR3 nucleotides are TGTGCCAGCAGCCTGAGCCGAGGACAGGGGAGGACTGAAGCTTTCTTT. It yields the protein CASSLSRGQGRTEAFF.

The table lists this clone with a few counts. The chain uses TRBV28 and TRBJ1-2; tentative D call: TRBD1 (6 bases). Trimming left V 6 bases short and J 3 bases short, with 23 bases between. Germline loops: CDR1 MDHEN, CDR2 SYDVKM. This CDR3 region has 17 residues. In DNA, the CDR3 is TGTGCCAGCAGACGGGGTCAGGGGCCGTCCAGGTACTATGGCTACACCTTC. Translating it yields CASRRGQGPSRYYGYTF.

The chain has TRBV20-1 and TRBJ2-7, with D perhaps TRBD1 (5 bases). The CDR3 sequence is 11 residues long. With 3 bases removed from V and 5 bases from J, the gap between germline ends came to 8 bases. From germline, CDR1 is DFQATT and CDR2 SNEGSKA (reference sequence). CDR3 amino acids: CSARAGHEQYF. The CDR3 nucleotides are TGCAGTGCTAGGGCAGGGCACGAGCAGTACTTC.

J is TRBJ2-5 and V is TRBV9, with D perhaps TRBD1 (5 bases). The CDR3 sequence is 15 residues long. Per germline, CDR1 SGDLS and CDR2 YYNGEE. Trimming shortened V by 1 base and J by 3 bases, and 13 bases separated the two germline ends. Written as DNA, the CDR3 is TGTGCCAGCAGCGTAACCGGACACCCTGAAGAGACCCAGTACTTC. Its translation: CASSVTGHPEETQYF.

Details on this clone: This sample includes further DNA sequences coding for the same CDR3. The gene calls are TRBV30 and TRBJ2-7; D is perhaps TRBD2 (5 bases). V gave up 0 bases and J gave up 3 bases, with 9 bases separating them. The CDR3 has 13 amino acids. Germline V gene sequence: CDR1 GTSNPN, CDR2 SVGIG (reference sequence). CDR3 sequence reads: CAWSVGGLYEQYF. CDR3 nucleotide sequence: TGTGCCTGGAGTGTAGGAGGTCTCTACGAGCAGTACTTC.

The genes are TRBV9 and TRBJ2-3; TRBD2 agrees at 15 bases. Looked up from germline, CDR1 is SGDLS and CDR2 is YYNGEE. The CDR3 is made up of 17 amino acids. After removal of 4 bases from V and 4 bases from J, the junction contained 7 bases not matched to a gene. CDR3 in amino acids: CASSPRTSGRGADTQYF. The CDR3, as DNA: TGTGCCAGCAGCCCAAGGACTAGCGGGAGGGGTGCAGATACGCAGTATTTT.

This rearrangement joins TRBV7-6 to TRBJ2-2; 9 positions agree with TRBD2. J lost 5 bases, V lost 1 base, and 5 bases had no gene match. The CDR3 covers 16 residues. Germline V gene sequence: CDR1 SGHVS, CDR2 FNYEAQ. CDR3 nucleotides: TGTGCCAGCAGCTTAGGGGTAGCGGGAGTTACCGGGGAGCTGTTTTTT. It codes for CASSLGVAGVTGELFF.

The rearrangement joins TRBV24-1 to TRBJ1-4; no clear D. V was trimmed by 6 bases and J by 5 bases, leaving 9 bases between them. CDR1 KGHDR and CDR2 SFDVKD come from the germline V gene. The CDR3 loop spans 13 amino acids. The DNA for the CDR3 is TGTGCCACCAGTATCCGGCGGAATGAAAAACTGTTTTTT. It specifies CATSIRRNEKLFF.

The CDR3 loop is CASSHGTGFDNEQFF. Written as DNA, the CDR3 is TGTGCCAGCAGCCACGGGACAGGGTTCGACAATGAGCAGTTCTTC. The chain carries TRBV3-1 (or the pseudogene TRBV3-2) and TRBJ2-1; 9 bases fit TRBD1. Trimming cost V 3 bases and J 5 bases; bases outside gene matches: 5. Germline V lookup: CDR1 LGHDT, CDR2 YNNKEL (reference sequence). The CDR3 loop spans 15 amino acids.

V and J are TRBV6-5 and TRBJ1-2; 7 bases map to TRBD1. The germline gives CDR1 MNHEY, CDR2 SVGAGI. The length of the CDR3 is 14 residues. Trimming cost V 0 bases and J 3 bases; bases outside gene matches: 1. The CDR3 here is CASSYSDRDYGYTF. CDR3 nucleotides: TGTGCCAGCAGTTACTCAGACAGGGACTATGGCTACACCTTC.